These T cell receptor beta chains were read from a single sample in a study of beta chain features in type 1 diabetes. Sequenced by immunoSEQ multiplex PCR; TCRdb stores in-frame clones only, minus some. The sample lists 300,000 to 400,000 clones, around 7.6% occurring once. The sample consisted of central memory CD4+ T cells from blood. The origin of the receptors is a woman younger than 30 in good health. Each CDR3 is given with its conserved first and last residue. A D gene is named only where the DNA matches it firmly. The size field is filled for only some rows; it gives once, few, many or a size class.

D	size	J	V	DNA	CDR3
-	-	TRBJ2-7	TRBV18	TGTGCCAGCTCACCGAGCTCCTACGAGCAGTACTTC	CASSPSSYEQYF
-	-	TRBJ2-3	TRBV6-4	TGTGCCAGCAGTTACTCGACCAGGGGACACACAGATACGCAGTATTTT	CASSYSTRGHTDTQYF
TRBD1	-	TRBJ1-1	TRBV6-6	TGTGCCAGCAGTCAAGGACAGGGGACGAACACTGAAGCTTTCTTT	CASSQGQGTNTEAFF
-	-	TRBJ2-1	TRBV7-2	TGTGCCAGCAGCTTAGGCCGCGGGGATGAGCAGTTCTTC	CASSLGRGDEQFF
TRBD2	few	TRBJ2-7	TRBV15	TGTGCCACCAGCAGAGATCGGGGGGGTGCCGGGAACGAGCAGTACTTC	CATSRDRGGAGNEQYF
TRBD2	many	TRBJ2-1	TRBV5-1	TGCGCCAGCAGCTTCACGGCTAGCGGAGTAGGCGAGCAGTTCTTC	CASSFTASGVGEQFF
TRBD2	many	TRBJ2-3	TRBV29-1	TGCAGCGTTGAGACGGGAGGGAGCACAGATACGCAGTATTTT	CSVETGGSTDTQYF
-	few	TRBJ2-3	TRBV4-3	TGCGCCAGCAGCCACTACCCTGGGGGAGATACGCAGTATTTT	CASSHYPGGDTQYF
-	-	TRBJ2-5	TRBV6-5	TGTGCCAGCAGCCCCCAAGAGACCCAGTACTTC	CASSPQETQYF
TRBD1	many	TRBJ1-2	TRBV14	TGTGCCAGCAGCCAAGATGGACAGGGGGTAGAAGGCTACACCTTC	CASSQDGQGVEGYTF
TRBD2	few	TRBJ2-5	TRBV6-1	TGTGCCAGCAGCCCGGGACTAGGATTAGTAGAGACCCAGTACTTC	CASSPGLGLVETQYF
-	many	TRBJ1-4	TRBV28	TGTGCCAGCCTAGCCCGAGAAAAACTGTTTTTT	CASLAREKLFF
TRBD1	-	TRBJ1-4	TRBV27	TGTGCCAGCAGACATCTGGGACAGGGCCCCAATGAAAAACTGTTTTTT	CASRHLGQGPNEKLFF
-	-	TRBJ1-2	TRBV5-1	TGCGCCAGCAGCTTGGTACCAGGGAATACCTATGGCTACACCTTC	CASSLVPGNTYGYTF
-	-	TRBJ2-5	TRBV2	TGTGCCAGCAGTCTCAAGCCGCAAGAGACCCAGTACTTC	CASSLKPQETQYF
TRBD2	-	TRBJ2-5	TRBV27	TGTGCCAGGCTAACGGGACTAGCTTCACGAGAGACCCAGTACTTC	CARLTGLASRETQYF
TRBD1	few	TRBJ2-1	TRBV5-4	TGTGCCAGCAGCTTGGGGACAGGATTGAACAATGAGCAGTTCTTC	CASSLGTGLNNEQFF
-	few	TRBJ1-2	TRBV28	TGTGCCAGCAGTAAACTCAGCGTATTCAACAACTATGGCTACACCTTC	CASSKLSVFNNYGYTF
-	few	TRBJ1-4	TRBV28	TGTGCCAGCAGCCCCCAGGGAGGGGGTGAAAAACTGTTTTTT	CASSPQGGGEKLFF
TRBD1	few	TRBJ1-1	TRBV5-4	TGTGCCAGCAGCTTGCGGTCACAGGGGCGGACTGAAGCTTTCTTT	CASSLRSQGRTEAFF
-	few	TRBJ2-3	TRBV7-2	TGTGCCAGCAGCTTAGCTTTTGGCACCCCAGCTACGCAGTATTTT	CASSLAFGTPATQYF
TRBD2	-	TRBJ2-5	TRBV7-2	TGTGCCAGCAGCCCGAATAGCGGGGGGCAAGAGACCCAGTACTTC	CASSPNSGGQETQYF
-	few	TRBJ2-5	TRBV12-5	TGTGCTAGTTCCACGGGGACCCGAGCTGGAGAGACCCAGTACTTC	CASSTGTRAGETQYF
-	few	TRBJ2-2	TRBV15	TGTGCCACCAGCACGGGTGCGAACACCGGGGAGCTGTTTTTT	CATSTGANTGELFF
-	-	TRBJ2-3	TRBV18	TGTGCCAGCTCACCACCGGTTCGGGTGGATACGCAGTATTTT	CASSPPVRVDTQYF
TRBD2	-	TRBJ2-1	TRBV10-3	TGTGCCATCAGGGGAGCGGGACCTGACCAGAATGAGCAGTTCTTC	CAIRGAGPDQNEQFF
-	-	TRBJ2-5	TRBV7-8	TGTGCCAGCAGCCTCCCGGGGGAAGAGACCCAGTACTTC	CASSLPGEETQYF
TRBD1	few	TRBJ2-3	TRBV11-2	TGTGCCAGCAGCTCGAACAGGGGTCAAGATACGCAGTATTTT	CASSSNRGQDTQYF
-	-	TRBJ2-1	TRBV9	TGTGCCAGCAGCGTAGGCCCAACTAGGACGACCAACAATGAGCAGTTCTTC	CASSVGPTRTTNNEQFF
-	-	TRBJ2-1	TRBV7-6	TGTGCCAGCAGCTTAAGGGCCGGGGGAGGACTTTACAATGAGCAGTTCTTC	CASSLRAGGGLYNEQFF
-	few	TRBJ2-1	TRBV20-1	TGCAGTGCCGTAGGGTGGGGTGAGCAGTTCTTC	CSAVGWGEQFF
-	few	TRBJ2-5	TRBV11-2	TGTGCCAGCAGTCTAGCCCGGGGATCAGAGACCCAGTACTTC	CASSLARGSETQYF
-	once	TRBJ2-5	TRBV2	TGTGCCAGCAGTGAGGGGGTTAGGGACGGCCAAGAGACCCAGTACTTC	CASSEGVRDGQETQYF
TRBD2	many	TRBJ2-4	TRBV4-3	TGCGCCAGCAGCCAAGGCGGTAGCGGGAGGAACATTCAGTACTTC	CASSQGGSGRNIQYF
-	-	TRBJ2-5	TRBV6-5	TGTGCCAGCAGCAGAACTGGGGAGCGGGAGACCCAGTACTTC	CASSRTGERETQYF
-	-	TRBJ2-2	TRBV19	TGTGCCAGTAGTATACTAGCCACCGGGGAGCTGTTTTTT	CASSILATGELFF
-	-	TRBJ2-1	TRBV29-1	TGCAGTTCCGCCAGGGACACGGGGTACAATGAGCAGTTCTTC	CSSARDTGYNEQFF
TRBD1	-	TRBJ2-7	TRBV27	TGTGCCAGCAGTAACAGGGGCCTTCCCCCCTTCTCCTACGAGCAGTACTTC	CASSNRGLPPFSYEQYF
TRBD2	few	TRBJ2-2	TRBV19	TGTGCCAGTATTGGGCTAGCGGCGAACACCGGGGAGCTGTTTTTT	CASIGLAANTGELFF
-	few	TRBJ1-1	TRBV5-6	TGTGCCAGCAGCACTGGGGCAGGGTCGAGTGGCACTGAAGCTTTCTTT	CASSTGAGSSGTEAFF
TRBD1	-	TRBJ2-1	TRBV19	TGTGCCAGTAGTATCTTTTCGGGTCGTGGGACAGGGGGTAGGCAGTTCTTC	CASSIFSGRGTGGRQFF
-	many	TRBJ1-2	TRBV10-3	TGTGCCATCAGCCCGCCTTCGGGGGGAGATGGCTACACCTTC	CAISPPSGGDGYTF
-	few	TRBJ1-2	TRBV6-5	TGTGCCAGCAGTAGTGAGTACTATGGCTACACCTTC	CASSSEYYGYTF